These 2 T cell receptor beta chains share one sample of origin, sequenced in a study of T cell responses to AZD1222 COVID-19 vaccine. Clones were read by immunoSEQ multiplex PCR, and TCRdb kept only the in-frame ones, dropping some. This table has about 150,000 clones, around nine tenths appearing once. Sequences were derived from peripheral blood, sampled on day 0 of AZD1222 vaccination. These receptors were collected from an adult in good health.

The V call is TRBV19, the J call TRBJ2-7, with D perhaps matching TRBD2 (6 bases). CDR3 size: 14 residues. Germline lookup yields CDR1 LNHDA and CDR2 SQIVND (reference sequence). The germline V and J ends were trimmed by 0 bases and 3 bases, with 9 bases remaining between them. The CDR3 coding sequence is TGTGCCAGTAGTATAGATCGCGGGGACTACGAGCAGTACTTC. Its translation is CASSIDRGDYEQYF.

This chain connects TRBV12-5 to TRBJ2-2; D ambiguous. The CDR3 is 15 amino acids. Germline lookup yields CDR1 LGHNT and CDR2 FRNRAP. Deletions cut 1 base from V and 7 bases from J, with 13 bases between. The CDR3 spells CASGLDRTAVGELFF. The CDR3 DNA reads TGTGCTAGTGGTTTGGATCGAACGGCTGTCGGGGAGCTGTTTTTT.